This entry lists 5 T cell receptor beta chains sequenced from one sample in a study of metastatic and nonmetastatic thyroid tumors. Patients were all untreated before their thyroid surgery. TCRdb re-called the PCR reads through MiXCR. The sample lists under 45,000 clones; approximately 40% were seen once. Source material: tumor tissue. The receptors come from a female donor with papillary thyroid cancer or a benign thyroid nodule (not recorded which). Some clones in this sample may be carry-over from other donors' samples.

The J gene is TRBJ1-2, the V gene TRBV27; 7 nucleotides line up with TRBD1. Germline CDR1 and CDR2: MNHEY and SMNVEV (reference sequence). J was trimmed by 4 bases and V by 6 bases; bases with no gene match: 11. CDR3 length: 15 residues. Here the CDR3 DNA reads TGTGCCAGCAGAACAAGGACAGGAACCCTCTATGGCTACACCTTC. Protein: CASRTRTGTLYGYTF.

This clone was seen a handful of times. The chain carries TRBV6-1 and TRBJ1-2; D is unclear. CDR3 length: 14 amino acids. The V end was cut by 8 bases, the J end by 7 bases, with 20 bases between. Germline V lookup: CDR1 MNHNS, CDR2 SASEGT. DNA of the CDR3: TGTGCCAGCCTCCCCCCCTCACGGGATGGTGGCTACACCTTC. It yields the protein CASLPPSRDGGYTF.

V is TRBV7-6 and J is TRBJ2-5; D unresolved. The ends were cut back, 5 bases at V and 5 bases at J, with 18 bases in the middle. The CDR3 runs to 15 residues. Germline V gene data show CDR1 as SGHVS and CDR2 as FNYEAQ. Written as DNA, the CDR3 is TGTGCCAGCAGCCCAAATCAAGGGCCCTGGGAGACCCAGTACTTC. Translation gives CASSPNQGPWETQYF.

This chain uses TRBV5-1 with TRBJ1-6; D is uncertain. V shed 3 bases and J shed 5 bases, with 9 bases lying between them. Germline V gene sequence: CDR1 SGHRS, CDR2 YFSETQ. The CDR3 runs 14 residues. In DNA form, the CDR3 reads TGCGCCAGCAGCTCCCGCGGGGATAATTCACCCCTCCACTTT. Its protein product is CASSSRGDNSPLHF.

This clone was found a few times. The chain has TRBV12-3 or TRBV12-4 and TRBJ2-1; TRBD1 agrees at 8 bases. The CDR3 extends over 16 amino acids. With V trimmed by 3 bases and J by 7 bases, 11 bases remained unmatched. The CDR3 sequence is CASSFLSQGARNEQFF. The CDR3 coding sequence is TGTGCCAGCAGTTTTTTGTCGCAGGGGGCTAGGAATGAGCAGTTCTTC.